A selection of T cell receptor beta chains follows, all from one sample in a study of cytomegalovirus exposure and HLA in healthy donors. Clones were read by immunoSEQ multiplex PCR, and TCRdb kept only the in-frame ones, dropping some. The table includes some 160,000 clones, over 75% detected once. Sequencing was done on a sample of PBMCs. These receptors were obtained from a woman between 25 and 40 years old in good health and CMV-seronegative. Both conserved end residues are part of each CDR3. A D gene is named only where the DNA matches it firmly. Size tells how often a clone was seen (once, few, many) or the class of an expanded clone, and some rows leave it out.

clone size,J gene,D gene,V gene,CDR3 DNA,CDR3 protein
NA,TRBJ2-3,NA,TRBV19,TGTGCCAGTAGTATGGACTACACAGATACGCAGTATTTT,CASSMDYTDTQYF
NA,TRBJ2-3,NA,TRBV7-2,TGTGCCAGCAGCCAAGGACAGAACACAGATACGCAGTATTTT,CASSQGQNTDTQYF
once,TRBJ1-1,NA,TRBV5-4,TGTGCCAGCAGCCCTCCGGGGGTTGGAACTGAAGCTTTCTTT,CASSPPGVGTEAFF
NA,TRBJ2-1,TRBD1,TRBV27,TGTGCCAGCAGTGTGGGAACCGGGACAGGGGGCTACAATGAGCAGTTCTTC,CASSVGTGTGGYNEQFF
NA,TRBJ1-4,NA,TRBV6-4,TGTGCCAGCAGTCGGGGGATTAATGAAAAACTGTTTTTT,CASSRGINEKLFF
NA,TRBJ2-2,TRBD1,TRBV19,TGTGCCAGTAGTATAGAGGGCAGGGGGCGCGGGGAGCTGTTTTTT,CASSIEGRGRGELFF
NA,TRBJ2-5,TRBD2,TRBV29-1,TGCAGCGCCTCCTTAGCGGGGGGGCCTGAGACCCAGTACTTC,CSASLAGGPETQYF
NA,TRBJ2-6,NA,TRBV2,TGTGCCAGCAGCCGACCTGGACAGTCTGGGGCCAACGTCCTGACTTTC,CASSRPGQSGANVLTF
NA,TRBJ2-2,TRBD1,TRBV5-1,TGCGCCAGCCTCGGGACAGGGGTGGCCGGGGAGCTGTTTTTT,CASLGTGVAGELFF
NA,TRBJ2-2,NA,TRBV7-9,TGTGCCAGCAGCTTATCCCTGGGCGTCGGCACCGGGGAGCTGTTTTTT,CASSLSLGVGTGELFF
NA,TRBJ2-7,TRBD1,TRBV4-2,TGTGCCAGCAGCCAACGCGAGGGGGGACAGGGGATGAGCTACGAGCAGTACTTC,CASSQREGGQGMSYEQYF
NA,TRBJ1-1,NA,TRBV2,TGTGCCAGCTCCGAGGGAAGGGGGGGCACTGAAGCTTTCTTT,CASSEGRGGTEAFF
once,TRBJ1-2,NA,TRBV21-1,TGTGCCAGCAGCACCCGAGGGGGGGAAGGAGGGAATGGCTACACCTTC,CASSTRGGEGGNGYTF
NA,TRBJ1-1,NA,TRBV6-1,TGTGCCAGCAGCCTTTACAGGGAGGGGTTGGCTGAAGCTTTCTTT,CASSLYREGLAEAFF
NA,TRBJ1-2,NA,TRBV6-6,TGTGCCAGCAGTTACCAGACAGTTGGGGACTATGGCTACACCTTC,CASSYQTVGDYGYTF
few,TRBJ2-2,TRBD1,TRBV7-9,TGTGCCAGCAGCAGCCGGGACAGGGGGCCGGACGGGGAGCTGTTTTTT,CASSSRDRGPDGELFF
few,TRBJ2-1,NA,TRBV2,TGTGCCAGCAGCCGGGTGGCTGAGCAGTTCTTC,CASSRVAEQFF